Below, one TCR beta chain is given with its context. Its antigen is unknown. This sample stems from a study of human T cells and chemical hapten exposure. Findings and limits, study-wide: Significantly greater numbers of large CDR3 similarity clusters came from expanded TCRs than from controls. It should be noted that donors had alopecia, so their immune response may differ from healthy people's. A positive correlation with patch test score was found for PT1 expanded TCR counts.

Sample time point: patch test 1, 2 weeks after DPC sensitization. As for treatment: therapeutic diphenylcyclopropenone sensitization with weekly scalp DPC. Participating donors were patients with alopecia, aged 18 to 70 years, considered appropriate candidates for DPC. TCRdb re-derived calls from the RACE reads in MiXCR, one entry per CDR3 protein. This sample has roughly 190,000 distinct CDR3 sequences, with approximately 20% found just once. The CDR3 is 14 residues long. Trimming stripped 2 bases from V and 7 bases from J, with 11 bases between. CDR1 and CDR2 (germline): ENHRY, SYGVKD. This specimen was whole blood, taken in connection with sensitization to the hapten diphenylcyclopropenone (DPC). This sequence was found in a woman aged 45-60 years with alopecia areata. Some clones in this sample may be carry-over from other donors' samples. The J gene is TRBJ1-4, the V gene TRBV10-3, with D unclear. The CDR3 DNA reads as TGTGCCATCAGTGAGGTGGCAGACGGTGAAAAACTGTTTTTT. It specifies CAISEVADGEKLFF.